One T cell receptor (beta chain) is described in this entry. Measured with immunoSEQ multiplex PCR; TCRdb has only the in-frame clones, and not every one. The repertoire consists of 150,000 or so clones, with over 85% occurring once and the leading ten covering 5.5% to 6%. Germline V gene sequence: CDR1 LNHDA, CDR2 SQIVND (reference sequence). Trimming took 6 bases from V and 6 from J; bases not matched to a gene: 10. The CDR3 has 15 residues. The sample originates from a study of control samples from healthy donors and cancer patients. Sequencing was carried out using blood. This clonotype was obtained from a man aged 40-49 years in good health. The gene calls are TRBV19 and TRBJ1-4; 7 nucleotides match TRBD1. CDR3 sequence (DNA): TGTGCCAGTAGCAAGAGACAGGGTCGCGATGAAAAACTGTTTTTT. Translating it yields CASSKRQGRDEKLFF.